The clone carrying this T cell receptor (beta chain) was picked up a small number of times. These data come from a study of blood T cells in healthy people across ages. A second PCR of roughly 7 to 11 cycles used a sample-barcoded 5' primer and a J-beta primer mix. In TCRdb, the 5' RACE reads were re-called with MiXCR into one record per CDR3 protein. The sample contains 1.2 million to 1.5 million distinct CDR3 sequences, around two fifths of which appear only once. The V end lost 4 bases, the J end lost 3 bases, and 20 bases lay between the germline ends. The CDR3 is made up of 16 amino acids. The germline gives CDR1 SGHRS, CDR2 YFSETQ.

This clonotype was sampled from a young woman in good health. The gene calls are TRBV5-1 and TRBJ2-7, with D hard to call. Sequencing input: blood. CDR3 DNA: TGCGCCAGCAGCCAGACTTCCACCATAAAGAACTACGAGCAGTACTTC. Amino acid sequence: CASSQTSTIKNYEQYF.